This T cell receptor beta chain was sequenced for a study of T-cell reconstitution after alpha-beta-depleted transplantation in children. The study's findings and limits: Some patients' high day-60 TCRbeta diversity was attributed to recipient cells surviving conditioning. The authors attributed T-cell counts and diversity one year after transplant mostly to newly produced T cells. Reportedly, alpha-beta T cells present about two months post-transplant originated from several hundred expanded clones of graft origin.

This clonotype has just a few counts. The antigen is unknown. Germline values: CDR1 MDHEN, CDR2 SYDVKM. This CDR3 contains 15 residues. V lost 5 bases, J lost 5 bases, and 9 bases stayed unmatched. It was with unique molecular identifiers that the TCRbeta library was prepared. TCRdb reprocessed the PCR reads with MiXCR, giving one entry per CDR3 protein. The sample contains 350,000 to 500,000 distinct CDR3 sequences, roughly 43% of which appear only once. The sample consisted of PBMCs, taken before TCRalphabeta/CD19-depleted stem cell transplant. The J gene is TRBJ1-1, the V gene TRBV28; TRBD1 matches 9 bases. The clonotype comes from a girl aged 2-15 years with aplastic anemia, due to receive a stem cell transplant. The CDR3 nucleotides read TGTGCCAGCAGTCCAGGACAGGGGAGGGGGACTGAAGCTTTCTTT. Protein product: CASSPGQGRGTEAFF.